Sequencing of this T cell receptor beta chain was carried out in a study of a mutant IDH1 vaccine in newly diagnosed glioma. Study at large: Patients were pretreated with radiotherapy, temozolomide, or both, mostly both. Findings and limits, study-wide: Vaccine-induced responses were seen in about 95% of patients, spanning several MHC alleles.

In regard to this clone: The antigen is undetermined.

Specified time point: baseline, week 1 (first vaccination visit). The treatment: pre-vaccination baseline after standard-of-care therapy. With 0 bases removed from V and 1 base from J, the gap between germline ends came to 10 bases. Germline V lookup: CDR1 SGHDT, CDR2 YYEEEE. The CDR3 runs to 15 residues. The protocol was immunoSEQ multiplex PCR, while the TCRdb copy is restricted to in-frame clones and leaves out a portion. Here the sample spans tens of thousands of clones, 91% being singletons. The source is a man aged 30-40 years with glioma. Specimen: PBMCs, collected from a glioma patient treated with radiotherapy, temozolomide or both. The gene calls are TRBV5-6 and TRBJ2-5; D unresolved. The CDR3 protein is CASSLGTPAQETQYF. In DNA, the CDR3 is TGTGCCAGCAGCTTGGGTACTCCAGCCCAAGAGACCCAGTACTTC. Looking up the rest from reference TRBV5-6 and TRBJ2-5 gives the full variable domain: DAGVTQSPTHLIKTRGQQVTLRCSPKSGHDTVSWYQQALGQGPQFIFQYYEEEERQRGNFPDRFSGHQFPNYSSELNVNALLLGDSALYLCASSLGTPAQETQYFGPGTRLLVL.